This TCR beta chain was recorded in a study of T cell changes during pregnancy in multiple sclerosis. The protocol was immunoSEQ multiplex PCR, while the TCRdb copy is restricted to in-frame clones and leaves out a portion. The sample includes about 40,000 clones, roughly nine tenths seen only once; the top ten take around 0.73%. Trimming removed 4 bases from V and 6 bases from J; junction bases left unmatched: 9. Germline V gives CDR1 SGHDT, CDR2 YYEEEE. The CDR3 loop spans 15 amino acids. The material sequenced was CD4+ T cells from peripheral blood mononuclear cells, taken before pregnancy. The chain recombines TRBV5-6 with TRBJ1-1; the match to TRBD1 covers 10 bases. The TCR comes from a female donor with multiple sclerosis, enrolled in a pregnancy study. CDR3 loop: CASSLTGTGESEAFF. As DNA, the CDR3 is TGTGCCAGCAGCCTGACCGGGACAGGGGAGTCTGAAGCTTTCTTT.